The rows below give T cell receptor beta chains drawn from one sample of a study of neoadjuvant anti-PD-1 for oral cavity cancer. TCRdb keeps only in-frame clones here, not all; method: immunoSEQ multiplex PCR. The sample has about 6,900 clones, 74% seen once. The specimen comprised PBMCs, sampled before nivolumab (anti-PD-1) treatment. These receptor sequences come from a person aged 40 to 85 with oral cavity squamous cell carcinoma. CDR3s include the opening cysteine and the closing phenylalanine or tryptophan. The D gene is left open where the match is weak. Where a row states a size, it is once, few, many or the class of an expanded clone; other rows omit it.

clone_size j_call v_call d_call cdr3_aa cdr3_nt
. TRBJ2-1 TRBV29-1 TRBD1 CSGRTGGNNEQFF TGCAGCGGAAGGACAGGGGGAAACAATGAGCAGTTCTTC
. TRBJ2-2 TRBV2 . CASRADRTGELFF TGTGCCAGCAGAGCTGACAGGACCGGGGAGCTGTTTTTT
. TRBJ2-7 TRBV4-1 TRBD2 CASSHHPPLAGGQYEQYF TGCGCCAGCAGCCACCATCCCCCACTAGCGGGGGGACAATACGAGCAGTACTTC
. TRBJ1-6 TRBV4-3 TRBD1 CASSQDLQGAYNSPLHF TGCGCCAGCAGCCAAGACCTCCAGGGGGCCTATAATTCACCCCTCCACTTT
. TRBJ2-1 TRBV9 . CASSAPSRGNEQFF TGTGCCAGCAGCGCCCCATCCAGAGGGAATGAGCAGTTCTTC
. TRBJ2-1 TRBV10-3 . CAISERTNEQFF TGTGCCATCAGTGAAAGGACGAATGAGCAGTTCTTC
. TRBJ1-6 TRBV7-2 . CASSLLGNSPLHF TGTGCCAGCAGCTTATTGGGGAATTCACCCCTCCACTTT
. TRBJ2-2 TRBV10-3 TRBD1 CAISKSGTGYDGELFF TGTGCCATCAGCAAATCCGGGACAGGGTATGACGGGGAGCTGTTTTTT
. TRBJ1-2 TRBV6-5 TRBD1 CASSYRGQGNYGYTF TGTGCCAGCAGTTACCGGGGACAGGGAAACTATGGCTACACCTTC
. TRBJ2-1 TRBV5-1 . CASTLRGVTYNEQFF TGCGCCAGCACCCTTAGGGGGGTAACCTACAATGAGCAGTTCTTC
. TRBJ2-2 TRBV4-2 . CASSRAGDTGELFF TGTGCCAGCAGCCGGGCCGGGGACACCGGGGAGCTGTTTTTT
. TRBJ1-6 TRBV18 . CASSPQGRGNSPLHF TGTGCCAGCTCACCCCAGGGCAGGGGAAATTCACCCCTCCACTTT
. TRBJ2-7 TRBV29-1 . CSVEEGSRYEQYF TGCAGCGTTGAAGAGGGGTCCCGTTACGAGCAGTACTTC
few TRBJ1-4 TRBV7-9 TRBD1 CASSLEGQLNEKLFF TGTGCCAGCAGCTTAGAGGGACAGCTTAATGAAAAACTGTTTTTT
. TRBJ2-6 TRBV7-9 . CASSLTGPGANVLTF TGTGCCAGCAGCCTAACAGGTCCAGGGGCCAACGTCCTGACTTTC
. TRBJ1-5 TRBV4-3 . CASSQDRNQPQHF TGCGCCAGCAGCCAAGATCGCAATCAGCCCCAGCATTTT
. TRBJ1-5 TRBV6-1 TRBD1 CASSDPGQGVDQPQHF TGTGCCAGCAGTGACCCCGGACAGGGGGTTGATCAGCCCCAGCATTTT
. TRBJ1-1 TRBV11-2 . CASSLDRNTEAFF TGTGCCAGCAGCTTAGACAGGAACACTGAAGCTTTCTTT
. TRBJ2-7 TRBV29-1 TRBD1 CSVSTGGSYEQYF TGCAGCGTCTCGACAGGGGGGAGCTACGAGCAGTACTTC
. TRBJ2-7 TRBV7-9 . CASSPALGGEQYF TGTGCCAGCAGCCCCGCGCTCGGAGGTGAGCAGTACTTC
. TRBJ2-7 TRBV7-9 . CASSPGQMDYEQYF TGTGCCAGCAGCCCAGGACAAATGGACTACGAGCAGTACTTC
. TRBJ1-4 TRBV4-3 TRBD1 CASSPRTGREGEKLFF TGCGCCAGCAGCCCCCGGACAGGGAGAGAGGGTGAAAAACTGTTTTTT
. TRBJ1-1 TRBV30 . CAWSIQGNTEAFF TGTGCCTGGAGTATACAGGGAAACACTGAAGCTTTCTTT
once TRBJ2-1 TRBV4-3 . CASGAYNEQFF TGCGCCAGCGGAGCGTACAATGAGCAGTTCTTC
few TRBJ1-2 TRBV2 . CASSGRRSNYGYTF TGTGCCAGCAGTGGCAGACGCTCTAACTATGGCTACACCTTC
. TRBJ1-3 TRBV5-4 TRBD1 CASSPRTGNSGNTIYF TGTGCCAGCAGCCCTCGGACAGGAAACTCTGGAAACACCATATATTTT
. TRBJ2-7 TRBV7-2 . CASTSGARSYEQYF TGTGCCAGCACCTCGGGAGCAAGGTCCTACGAGCAGTACTTC
. TRBJ1-3 TRBV5-1 . CASSLEGMRGNTIYF TGCGCCAGCAGCTTGGAGGGTATGAGAGGAAACACCATATATTTT
. TRBJ1-2 TRBV7-2 TRBD1 CASSLGQGDGYTF TGTGCCAGCAGCTTGGGACAGGGGGATGGCTACACCTTC
. TRBJ1-2 TRBV5-1 . CASSLEARVHGYTF TGCGCCAGCAGCTTGGAGGCCCGGGTACATGGCTACACCTTC
. TRBJ2-7 TRBV6-6 . CASTSGLNYEQYF TGTGCCAGCACCTCCGGGCTTAACTACGAGCAGTACTTC
. TRBJ2-7 TRBV6-9 TRBD1 CARKSPGQKSYEQYF TGTGCCAGGAAATCACCGGGACAGAAGTCCTACGAGCAGTACTTC
few TRBJ1-2 TRBV18 . CASSPAGRNYGYTF TGTGCCAGCTCACCAGCAGGGAGGAACTATGGCTACACCTTC
. TRBJ1-1 TRBV7-3 . CASSREGRALNTEAFF TGTGCCAGCAGCCGGGAGGGGAGAGCCCTGAACACTGAAGCTTTCTTT
. TRBJ1-3 TRBV11-2 . CASSLAPSTSGNTIYF TGTGCCAGCAGCTTAGCCCCCTCGACCTCTGGAAACACCATATATTTT
once TRBJ1-5 TRBV6-1 . CASSEIRGAGMTQHF TGTGCCAGCAGTGAAATTCGGGGGGCGGGGATGACCCAGCATTTT
. TRBJ1-1 TRBV5-6 . CASSFSPRDTEAFF TGTGCCAGCAGCTTCAGTCCAAGAGACACTGAAGCTTTCTTT
. TRBJ2-5 TRBV28 . CASRPVDRVKETQYF TGTGCCAGCAGACCGGTGGACAGAGTCAAAGAGACCCAGTACTTC
. TRBJ2-6 TRBV5-4 . CASSLAGPLSGANVLTF TGTGCCAGCAGCTTGGCCGGGCCCTTATCTGGGGCCAACGTCCTGACTTTC
. TRBJ2-6 TRBV15 . CATSRDRLSGANVLTF TGTGCCACCAGCAGAGACAGGCTCTCTGGGGCCAACGTCCTGACTTTC
once TRBJ2-1 TRBV27 . CASSRGGLAMHEQFF TGTGCCAGCAGTCGAGGAGGGCTAGCGATGCATGAGCAGTTCTTC
. TRBJ2-1 TRBV7-9 . CASSLVGSPLGFF TGTGCCAGCAGCTTAGTTGGGTCCCCCCTCGGGTTCTTC
. TRBJ1-2 TRBV7-2 TRBD1 CASSPAGTDYGYTF TGTGCCAGCAGCCCCGCGGGGACAGACTATGGCTACACCTTC
few TRBJ1-5 TRBV2 TRBD1 CASRNGQGVGQPQHF TGTGCCAGCAGAAACGGACAGGGGGTAGGTCAGCCCCAGCATTTT
few TRBJ1-2 TRBV7-9 . CAGESAYGYTF TGTGCCGGGGAGTCGGCCTATGGCTACACCTTC
. TRBJ2-3 TRBV11-3 TRBD1 CASSLDQVTGGLTDTQYF TGTGCCAGCAGCTTAGATCAGGTAACAGGGGGACTCACAGATACGCAGTATTTT
. TRBJ2-1 TRBV30 . CAWSQDSEQFF TGTGCCTGGAGCCAGGACTCTGAGCAGTTCTTC
. TRBJ1-1 TRBV5-4 . CASSLRQNTEAFF TGTGCCAGCAGCTTGAGGCAGAACACTGAAGCTTTCTTT